A selection of T cell receptor beta chains follows, all from one sample in a study of Graves' ophthalmopathy and Graves' hyperthyroidism. TCRdb fed the multiplex PCR reads into MiXCR, producing one record per CDR3 protein. The sample carries 400,000 to 450,000 distinct CDR3 sequences, roughly 21% recorded once. Sample: peripheral blood. Receptors originate from a young woman with stable Graves' hyperthyroidism. The CDR3 runs from the conserved cysteine through the conserved F or W. A D gene is named only where the DNA matches it firmly. The size field is filled for only some rows; it gives once, few, many or a size class.

TRBD1	NA	TRBV5-1	TRBJ2-5	15	TGCGCCAGCAGCTTGTCCGGACAGGGGGCAAAGACCCAGTACTTC	CASSLSGQGAKTQYF
NA	many	TRBV30	TRBJ1-2	12	TGTGCCTCGTTGACGGCTAACTATGGCTACACCTTC	CASLTANYGYTF
TRBD2	NA	TRBV6-1	TRBJ2-5	17	TGTGCCAGCAGCCCCCCCGGCGGAATAGCGGGTAGAGAGACCCAGTACTTC	CASSPPGGIAGRETQYF
NA	NA	TRBV15	TRBJ2-6	14	TGTGCCACCAGCAGGGGTACTGGGGCCAACGTCCTGACTTTC	CATSRGTGANVLTF
NA	once	TRBV6-4	TRBJ1-1	15	TGTGCCAGCACTCCGACAGGCCTGCCTGACACTGAAGCTTTCTTT	CASTPTGLPDTEAFF
TRBD1	many	TRBV20-1	TRBJ2-7	15	TGCAGTGCTAGAGATGGGGGCCAGGGGGCAAGGGAGCAGTACTTC	CSARDGGQGAREQYF
NA	many	TRBV7-8	TRBJ1-5	15	TGTGCCAGCAGCACCATCGGGGGCAGGTTTCAGCCCCAGCATTTT	CASSTIGGRFQPQHF
NA	few	TRBV30	TRBJ2-2	11	TGTGCCTGTTTGAGGGGTGGGGAGCTGTTTTTT	CACLRGGELFF
NA	many	TRBV20-1	TRBJ2-1	11	TGCAGTGCCTCCCAGGGAAATGAGCAGTTCTTC	CSASQGNEQFF
NA	many	TRBV4-1	TRBJ1-5	15	TGCGCCAGCAGAGAAGTGGGTCAGAGGAATCAGCCCCAGCATTTT	CASREVGQRNQPQHF
TRBD1	NA	TRBV15	TRBJ1-5	13	TGTGCCACCAGCTGGGGACAGAATCAGCCCCAGCATTTT	CATSWGQNQPQHF
NA	many	TRBV6-1	TRBJ2-2	14	TGTGCCAGCAGTGAACTGGGGAGGTTATGGGAGCTGTTTTTT	CASSELGRLWELFF
NA	NA	TRBV27	TRBJ1-2	15	TGTGCCAGCAGTTTATCTGGCAGCCTTAACTATGGCTACACCTTC	CASSLSGSLNYGYTF
NA	many	TRBV6-2/TRBV6-3	TRBJ2-7	13	TGTGCCAGCTTTGGGGCAGGACCCTACGAGCAGTACTTC	CASFGAGPYEQYF
NA	many	TRBV29-1	TRBJ2-5	15	TGCAGCGTTGAAGACTCCTTTAGCGCGTCCGAGACCCAGTACTTC	CSVEDSFSASETQYF
TRBD1	few	TRBV9	TRBJ1-5	15	TGTGCCAGCAGCGCTACAGGGGCCCGCAATCAGCCCCAGCATTTT	CASSATGARNQPQHF
NA	few	TRBV20-1	TRBJ2-7	13	TGCAGTGCTAGACTCACACCTTCCTACGAGCAGTACTTC	CSARLTPSYEQYF
NA	many	TRBV12-3/TRBV12-4	TRBJ2-2	14	TGTGCCAGCAGTTTCGTTCGCCTCGCCGGGGAGCTGTTTTTT	CASSFVRLAGELFF
NA	NA	TRBV11-2	TRBJ1-2	14	TGTGCCAGCAGCTTAGGAACAGCGTTCTATGGCTACACCTTC	CASSLGTAFYGYTF
NA	NA	TRBV27	TRBJ2-7	15	TGTGCCAGCAGTTTTTCATTCGGAGGGGACTACGAGCAGTACTTC	CASSFSFGGDYEQYF
NA	few	TRBV3-1	TRBJ2-7	15	TGTGCCAGCAGCCAAGCGAAGGGGGGCTACTACGAGCAGTACTTC	CASSQAKGGYYEQYF
TRBD2	many	TRBV4-2	TRBJ2-5	16	TGTGCCAGCAGCCAGGGACTAGCGGGAGGTCGTGAGACCCAGTACTTC	CASSQGLAGGRETQYF
NA	many	TRBV6-1	TRBJ2-5	14	TGTGCCAGCAGTGAAGGGGCAGAACAAGAGACCCAGTACTTC	CASSEGAEQETQYF
NA	NA	TRBV6-5	TRBJ2-5	16	TGTGCCAGCAGTTACTCGGAAGGGGTGGGGTTTGAGACCCAGTACTTC	CASSYSEGVGFETQYF
TRBD2	many	TRBV11-2	TRBJ2-7	19	TGTGCCAGCAGCCCCGTCAGAAGGGCTAGCGGGAGTAGGTCCTACGAGCAGTACTTC	CASSPVRRASGSRSYEQYF
NA	NA	TRBV11-2	TRBJ2-2	16	TGTGCCAGCAGCTTAATGACATCCGCGAACACCGGGGAGCTGTTTTTT	CASSLMTSANTGELFF
TRBD1	many	TRBV7-2	TRBJ2-7	13	TGTGCCAGCAGCTTAGTAGGGGGCGACGAGCAGTACTTC	CASSLVGGDEQYF
TRBD2	many	TRBV12-3/TRBV12-4	TRBJ2-4	12	TGTGCCAGCAGTTTGGGGGGGAACATTCAGTACTTC	CASSLGGNIQYF
NA	many	TRBV20-1	TRBJ1-1	13	TGCAGTGCTTTTGGACACCAGAACACTGAAGCTTTCTTT	CSAFGHQNTEAFF
NA	NA	TRBV11-1	TRBJ2-6	15	TGTGCCAGCAGATCGGGCAGCTCTGGGGCCAACGTCCTGACTTTC	CASRSGSSGANVLTF
NA	many	TRBV6-4	TRBJ2-3	13	TGTGCCAGCGCCCAGGCTAGCACAGATACGCAGTATTTT	CASAQASTDTQYF
NA	many	TRBV6-5	TRBJ1-6	17	TGTGCCAGCAGTTATGGGGGTACAGGGAGTGGTAATTCACCCCTCCACTTT	CASSYGGTGSGNSPLHF
TRBD2	many	TRBV6-5	TRBJ2-7	13	TGTGCCAGCGGGCGGGAGGGTACCTACGAGCAGTACTTC	CASGREGTYEQYF
TRBD1	many	TRBV24-1	TRBJ1-2	16	TGTGCCACCAGTGATCGAACTCGGACAGGGGGCTATGGCTACACCTTC	CATSDRTRTGGYGYTF
NA	many	TRBV6-5	TRBJ2-2	15	TGTGCCAGCAGTTGGGAGGAGAGGGGGGACGGGGAGCTGTTTTTT	CASSWEERGDGELFF